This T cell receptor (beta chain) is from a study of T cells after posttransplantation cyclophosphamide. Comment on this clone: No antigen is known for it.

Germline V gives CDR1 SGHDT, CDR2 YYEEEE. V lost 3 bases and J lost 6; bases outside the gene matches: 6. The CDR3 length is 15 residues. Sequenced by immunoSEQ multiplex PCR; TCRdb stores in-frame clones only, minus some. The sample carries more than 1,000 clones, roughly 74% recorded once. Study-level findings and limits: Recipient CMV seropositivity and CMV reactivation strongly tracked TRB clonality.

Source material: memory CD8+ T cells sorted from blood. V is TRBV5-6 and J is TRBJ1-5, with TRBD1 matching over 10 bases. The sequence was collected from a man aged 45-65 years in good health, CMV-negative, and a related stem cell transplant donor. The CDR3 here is CASSSDRGQGQPQHF. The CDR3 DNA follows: TGTGCCAGCAGCTCTGACAGGGGGCAGGGTCAGCCCCAGCATTTT. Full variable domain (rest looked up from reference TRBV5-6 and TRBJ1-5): DAGVTQSPTHLIKTRGQQVTLRCSPKSGHDTVSWYQQALGQGPQFIFQYYEEEERQRGNFPDRFSGHQFPNYSSELNVNALLLGDSALYLCASSSDRGQGQPQHFGDGTRLSIL.